Sequencing of this TCR beta chain was carried out in a study of spatial heterogeneity in lung cancer. In the study overall: The mean occurrence of each unique TCR and UMI combination in raw reads exceeded 8.5.

One entry per CDR3 protein, called by TCRdb with MiXCR from the 5' RACE reads. The sample holds tens of thousands of distinct CDR3 sequences; approximately 12% are singletons and the top ten take just over 40%. The CDR3 loop spans 14 amino acids. Germline V lookup: CDR1 SQVTM, CDR2 ANQGSEA. Trimming shortened V by 4 bases and J by 0 bases, and 10 bases separated the two germline ends. Notes on this clonotype: As yet, its antigen is unknown.

Study results and limitations: At resection, ubiquitous expanded tumor TCRs appeared in blood more than at follow-up.

The sample's time point: sample taken at primary tumor resection. Unsorted whole RNA of tumor, nontumor lung or frozen PBMC was sequenced. Patients with untreated early-stage non-small cell lung cancer, numbering some 72, were the donors. This clonotype originated in a male donor with early-stage non-small cell lung cancer. The V gene is TRBV29-1, the J gene TRBJ1-5, with unresolved D. The source material was PBMCs, sampled at surgery. The CDR3 DNA sequence: TGCAGCGTTGCGGGCGTGAATAGCAATCAGCCCCAGCATTTT. It specifies CSVAGVNSNQPQHF.